This T cell receptor beta chain appears in the sequencing data of a study of blood T cells in healthy people across ages. Notes on the study in general: Measured against age, TCR beta diversity per million T cells decreased in a roughly linear manner.

This clonotype appeared a single time. What it binds is not known. A sample-barcoded 5' primer and a J-beta primer mix were used in a second PCR of roughly 7 to 11 cycles. TCRdb ran MiXCR on the 5' RACE reads and lists one entry per CDR3 protein. The profile shows some 930,000 distinct CDR3 sequences, under 35% of them singletons. The data also belong to a second study, concerning T cells of mothers and their children. That report notes: With unrelated pairs as the comparison, related mother-child pairs had a slightly higher overlap that was not significant.

This sequence was found in a woman aged 40 to 55 in good health. Sample: blood.

CDR3: CASSPISYEKYF. The CDR3 coding sequence is TGTGCCAGCAGTCCAATCTCCTACGAGAAGTACTTC. The V call is TRBV28, the J call TRBJ2-5; D is uncertain. Per the germline V gene, CDR1 is MDHEN and CDR2 is SYDVKM. Trimming took off 5 bases at V and 12 bases at J, with 16 bases between the two ends. CDR3 size: 12 residues.